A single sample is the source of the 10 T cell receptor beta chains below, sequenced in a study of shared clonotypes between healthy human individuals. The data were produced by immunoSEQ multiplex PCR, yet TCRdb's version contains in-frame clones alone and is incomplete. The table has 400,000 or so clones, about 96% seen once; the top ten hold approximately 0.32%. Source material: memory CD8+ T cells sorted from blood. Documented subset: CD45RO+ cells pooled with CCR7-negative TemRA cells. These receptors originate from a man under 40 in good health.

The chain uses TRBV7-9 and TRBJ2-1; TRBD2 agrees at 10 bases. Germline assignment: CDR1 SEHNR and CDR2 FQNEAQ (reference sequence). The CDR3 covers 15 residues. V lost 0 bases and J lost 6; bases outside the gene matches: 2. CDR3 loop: CASSLALAGINEQFF. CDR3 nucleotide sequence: TGTGCCAGCAGCTTAGCACTAGCGGGAATCAATGAGCAGTTCTTC.

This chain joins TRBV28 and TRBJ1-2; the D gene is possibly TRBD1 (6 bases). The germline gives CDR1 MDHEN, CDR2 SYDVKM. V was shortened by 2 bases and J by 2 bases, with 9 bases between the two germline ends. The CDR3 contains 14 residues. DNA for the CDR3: TGTGCCAGCAGTTTAAGGGGGGGGAACTATGGCTACACCTTC. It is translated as CASSLRGGNYGYTF.

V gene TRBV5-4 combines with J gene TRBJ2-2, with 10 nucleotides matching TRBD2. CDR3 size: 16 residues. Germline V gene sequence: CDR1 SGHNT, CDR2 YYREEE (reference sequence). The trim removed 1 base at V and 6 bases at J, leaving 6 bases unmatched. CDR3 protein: CASSLLAAGGAGELFF. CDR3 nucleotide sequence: TGTGCCAGCAGCTTGTTGGCAGCGGGAGGGGCCGGGGAGCTGTTTTTT.

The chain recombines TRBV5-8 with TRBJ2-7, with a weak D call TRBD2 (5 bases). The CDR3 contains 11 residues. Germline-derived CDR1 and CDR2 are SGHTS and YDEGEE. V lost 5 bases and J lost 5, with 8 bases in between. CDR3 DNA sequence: TGTGCCAGCAGTTGGGGAGACGAGCAGTACTTC. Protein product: CASSWGDEQYF.

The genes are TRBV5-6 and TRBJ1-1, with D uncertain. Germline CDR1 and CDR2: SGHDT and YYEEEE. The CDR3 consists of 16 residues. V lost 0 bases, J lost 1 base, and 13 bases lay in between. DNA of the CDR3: TGTGCCAGCAGCTTGGCCTTTTCTCTGGGGAACACTGAAGCTTTCTTT. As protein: CASSLAFSLGNTEAFF.

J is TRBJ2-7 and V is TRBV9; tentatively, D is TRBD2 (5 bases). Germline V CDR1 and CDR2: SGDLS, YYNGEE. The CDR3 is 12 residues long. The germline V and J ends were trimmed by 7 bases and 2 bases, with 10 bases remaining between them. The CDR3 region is CASGSSAYEQYF. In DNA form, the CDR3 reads TGTGCCAGCGGGAGCTCCGCCTACGAGCAGTACTTC.

Here the CDR3 reads CASSIRSYQPQHF. For the CDR3, the DNA is TGTGCCAGTAGTATAAGGAGTTATCAGCCCCAGCATTTT. The chain links TRBV19 to TRBJ1-5; D call uncertain. This CDR3 contains 13 residues. Germline V gene sequence: CDR1 LNHDA, CDR2 SQIVND (reference sequence). V lost 2 bases and J lost 5, with 7 bases in between.

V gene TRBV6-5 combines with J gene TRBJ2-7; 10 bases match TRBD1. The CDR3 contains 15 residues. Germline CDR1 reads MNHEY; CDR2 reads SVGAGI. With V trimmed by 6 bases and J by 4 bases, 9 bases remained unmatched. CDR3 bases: TGTGCCAGCAGGAGCCGGGACAGGGGATGGTACGAGCAGTACTTC. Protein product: CASRSRDRGWYEQYF.

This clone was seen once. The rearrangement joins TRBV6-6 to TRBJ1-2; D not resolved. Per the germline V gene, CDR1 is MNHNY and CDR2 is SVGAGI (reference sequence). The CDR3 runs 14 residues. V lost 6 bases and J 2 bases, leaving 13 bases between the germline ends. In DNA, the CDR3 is TGTGCCAGCAGCAAAACTCAGGAAAACTATGGCTACACCTTC. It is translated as CASSKTQENYGYTF.

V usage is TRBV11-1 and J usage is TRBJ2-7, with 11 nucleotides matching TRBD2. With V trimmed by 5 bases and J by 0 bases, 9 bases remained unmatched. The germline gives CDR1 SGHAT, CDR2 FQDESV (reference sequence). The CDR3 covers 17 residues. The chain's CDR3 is CASSLLAGGTFSYEQYF. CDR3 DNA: TGTGCCAGCAGCCTTCTAGCGGGAGGAACCTTCTCCTACGAGCAGTACTTC.